These 28 T cell receptor beta chains share one sample of origin, sequenced in a study of blood T cell repertoires in COVID-19. Clones were sequenced by immunoSEQ multiplex PCR, and TCRdb holds only the in-frame ones, with some missing. The sample lists more than 140,000 clones; around 90% were seen once. Sequencing input: peripheral blood. These receptor sequences come from a woman aged 60-70 years with acute or convalescent COVID-19.

This chain uses TRBV18 with TRBJ1-6; no reliable D call. V was shortened by 3 bases and J by 6 bases, with 12 bases between the two germline ends. CDR3 length: 15 amino acids. Germline loops: CDR1 KGHSH, CDR2 LQKENI. The CDR3 nucleotides are TGTGCCAGCTCACCGGAGGGATCGGGTAATTCACCCCTCCACTTT. Amino acid sequence: CASSPEGSGNSPLHF.

The gene calls are TRBV15 and TRBJ2-5, with unresolved D. Germline V CDR1 and CDR2: LNHNV, YYDKDF (reference sequence). V lost 0 bases, J lost 2 bases, and 10 bases lay in between. The CDR3 totals 15 residues. CDR3 residues: CATSRDLLEQETQYF. CDR3 DNA sequence: TGTGCCACCAGCAGAGATTTATTGGAGCAAGAGACCCAGTACTTC.

The rearrangement joins TRBV7-9 to TRBJ1-5; maybe TRBD1 (5 bases). Germline values: CDR1 SEHNR, CDR2 FQNEAQ (reference sequence). V lost 6 bases and J lost 4, with 13 bases in between. The CDR3 loop spans 14 amino acids. Here the CDR3 DNA reads TGTGCCAGCAGGCTGAAGGGGCCGAATCAGCCCCAGCATTTT. It translates to CASRLKGPNQPQHF.

As DNA, the CDR3 is TGTGCCAGCAGTTTTCGGGGGCGGGGGTATTACAATGAGCAGTTCTTC. Protein product: CASSFRGRGYYNEQFF. This chain uses TRBV27 with TRBJ2-1, with D tentatively TRBD2 (7 bases). The germline gives CDR1 MNHEY, CDR2 SMNVEV (reference sequence). The CDR3 sequence is 16 residues long. The V end lost 3 bases, the J end lost 4 bases, and 16 bases lay between the germline ends.

This chain connects TRBV5-5 to TRBJ2-3, with 9 bases aligning to TRBD1. This CDR3 region has 17 residues. V shed 4 bases, J shed 1 base, and the junction held 10 bases outside the gene matches. CDR1 is SGHKS and CDR2 is YYEKEE in the germline V gene (reference sequence). CDR3 coding DNA: TGTGCCAGCAGCGTAGAGGACAGGGGATTCGGCACAGATACGCAGTATTTT. Protein sequence: CASSVEDRGFGTDTQYF.

V and J are TRBV5-4 and TRBJ2-1; 13 positions agree with TRBD2. The CDR3 consists of 16 residues. The V gene end was trimmed by 0 bases and the J gene end by 4 bases; junction bases not matched to a gene: 1. Germline V gene data show CDR1 as SGHNT and CDR2 as YYREEE (reference sequence). The CDR3: CASSLGTSGGYNEQFF. As DNA, the CDR3 is TGTGCCAGCAGCTTGGGGACTAGCGGGGGTTACAATGAGCAGTTCTTC. Using reference TRBV5-4 and TRBJ2-1 for the parts outside the CDR3, the full variable domain is ETGVTQSPTHLIKTRGQQVTLRCSSQSGHNTVSWYQQALGQGPQFIFQYYREEENGRGNFPPRFSGLQFPNYSSELNVNALELDDSALYLCASSLGTSGGYNEQFFGPGTRLTVL.

V usage is TRBV6-2 or TRBV6-3 and J usage is TRBJ1-6; TRBD1 is a possible D gene (5 bases). CDR3 length: 14 amino acids. CDR1 MNHEY and CDR2 SVGEGT come from the germline V gene. V was cut by 4 bases and J by 6 bases, with 10 bases left in between. The CDR3 nucleotides are TGTGCCAGCAGTTTTTCAGGGCCTAATTCACCCCTCCACTTT. It translates to CASSFSGPNSPLHF.

The V call is TRBV10-3, the J call TRBJ1-4; 7 bases agree with TRBD1. The CDR3 totals 13 residues. The V and J ends lost 6 bases and 5 bases, in that order; junction bases with no gene match: 3. Germline V gene lookup returns CDR1 ENHRY and CDR2 SYGVKD. In nucleotides, the CDR3 is TGTGCCATCAGATCAGGGGGGAATGAAAAACTGTTTTTT. This codes for CAIRSGGNEKLFF.

The J gene is TRBJ1-1, the V gene TRBV28; no firm D call. Between the trimmed V and J ends, which lost 6 bases and 4 bases, there was a span of 12 bases. The V gene's germline CDR1 is MDHEN and CDR2 SYDVKM. The CDR3 is made up of 13 amino acids. CDR3 loop: CASRRGFGTEAFF. The CDR3 DNA follows: TGTGCCAGCAGACGGGGATTCGGCACTGAAGCTTTCTTT.

The chain combines TRBV7-9 with TRBJ2-3; 9 nucleotides align to TRBD1. CDR3 length equals 15 residues. Germline CDR1 reads SEHNR; CDR2 reads FQNEAQ (reference sequence). V lost 3 bases to trimming and J lost 1 base; unmatched junction nucleotides: 2. The CDR3 DNA reads TGTGCCAGCAGCTTCAGGACAGGGGGCACAGATACGCAGTATTTT. This codes for CASSFRTGGTDTQYF.

This sequence joins TRBV3-1 (or the pseudogene TRBV3-2) and TRBJ2-3; the match to TRBD2 covers 8 bases. The CDR3 is 16 residues long. V lost 0 bases to trimming and J lost 2 bases; unmatched junction nucleotides: 4. Germline CDR1 LGHDT, CDR2 YNNKEL (reference sequence). The CDR3 sequence: CASSQEERGITDTQYF. The DNA of the CDR3 is TGTGCCAGCAGCCAAGAAGAGCGGGGGATCACAGATACGCAGTATTTT.

V and J are TRBV7-8 and TRBJ2-3; TRBD1 aligns across 8 bases. CDR3 length: 15 residues. V trimming: 5 bases; J trimming: 3 bases; junction bases outside the gene matches: 7. Germline V CDR1 and CDR2: SGHVS, FQNEAQ. The CDR3 DNA reads as TGTGCCAGCAGCCCCGACAGGGGAAGTACAGATACGCAGTATTTT. This gives the protein CASSPDRGSTDTQYF. Drawing the rest from reference TRBV7-8 and TRBJ2-3, the complete variable domain is GAGVSQSPRYKVAKRGQDVALRCDPISGHVSLFWYQQALGQGPEFLTYFQNEAQLDKSGLPSDRFFAERPEGSVSTLKIQRTQQEDSAVYLCASSPDRGSTDTQYFGPGTRLTVL.

The V gene is TRBV5-4, the J gene TRBJ2-6; a weak D match, TRBD2 (6 bases). The germline CDR1 and CDR2 sequences are SGHNT and YYREEE (reference sequence). CDR3 length: 15 residues. V was shortened by 1 base and J by 5 bases, with 10 bases between the two germline ends. The CDR3 sequence: CASSLNGGRANVLTF. Written as DNA, the CDR3 is TGTGCCAGCAGCTTGAACGGCGGGAGGGCCAACGTCCTGACTTTC.

V gene TRBV3-1 (or the pseudogene TRBV3-2) combines with J gene TRBJ1-1, with D possibly being TRBD1 (6 bases). Germline CDR1 and CDR2: LGHDT and YNNKEL (reference sequence). The CDR3 runs to 17 residues. The ends were cut back, 7 bases at V and 1 base at J, with 22 bases in the middle. DNA of the CDR3: TGTGCCAGCAACCGGGGCGGGGGGCTAAGAAGGAACACTGAAGCTTTCTTT. It yields the protein CASNRGGGLRRNTEAFF.

The CDR3 reads CASSSRGQKETQYF. CDR3 DNA: TGTGCCAGCAGTTCTCGAGGACAGAAAGAGACCCAGTACTTC. This chain links TRBV6-5 with TRBJ2-5; tentative D call: TRBD1 (6 bases). Germline CDR1 and CDR2: MNHEY and SVGAGI. The CDR3 is 14 residues long. The V end lost 4 bases, the J end lost 3 bases, and 12 bases lay between the germline ends.

J is TRBJ2-1 and V is TRBV11-3, with D unresolved. The CDR3 contains 13 residues. CDR1 SGHNT and CDR2 YENEEA come from the germline V gene. The ends were cut back, 2 bases at V and 3 bases at J, with 5 bases in the middle. In DNA form, the CDR3 reads TGTGCCAGCAGCTTAAACTACTACAATGAGCAGTTCTTC. It codes for CASSLNYYNEQFF. Filled out from reference TRBV11-3 and TRBJ2-1, the complete variable domain reads EAGVVQSPRYKIIEKKQPVAFWCNPISGHNTLYWYLQNLGQGPELLIRYENEEAVDDSQLPKDRFSAERLKGVDSTLKIQPAELGDSAVYLCASSLNYYNEQFFGPGTRLTVL.

The chain has TRBV5-1 and TRBJ1-4, with a tentative D call TRBD1 (6 bases). Germline loops: CDR1 SGHRS, CDR2 YFSETQ. This CDR3 region has 14 residues. V lost 0 bases, J lost 4 bases, and 7 bases lay in between. The CDR3: CASSLDRVNEKLFF. The CDR3 bases are TGCGCCAGCAGCTTGGACAGGGTTAATGAAAAACTGTTTTTT.

This rearrangement joins TRBV14 to TRBJ1-1, with D maybe TRBD1 (5 bases). Trimming cost V 0 bases and J 10 bases, with 12 bases left between them. CDR3 length: 13 residues. From germline, CDR1 is SGHDN and CDR2 FVKESK. The CDR3 spells CASSQDRGRLAFF. The CDR3 nucleotides are TGTGCCAGCAGCCAAGATAGGGGAAGGCTAGCTTTCTTT. The complete variable domain, with remaining parts taken from reference TRBV14 and TRBJ1-1, reads EAGVTQFPSHSVIEKGQTVTLRCDPISGHDNLYWYRRVMGKEIKFLLHFVKESKQDESGMPNNRFLAERTGGTYSTLKVQPAELEDSGVYFCASSQDRGRLAFFGQGTRLTVV.

This clone was counted between two and nine times. The gene calls are TRBV15 and TRBJ1-3; TRBD1 agrees at 8 bases. There are 16 residues in the CDR3. Per the germline V gene, CDR1 is LNHNV and CDR2 is YYDKDF (reference sequence). V was pared by 0 bases and J by 3 bases, with 4 bases of the junction left unmatched. As DNA, the CDR3 is TGTGCCACCAGCAGAGACCGGACAGGGTTTGGAAACACCATATATTTT. Its protein product is CATSRDRTGFGNTIYF.

This chain joins TRBV19 and TRBJ2-1; 11 bases match TRBD2. CDR3 size: 16 residues. The junction had 9 bases not matched to a gene; V was cut back by 3 bases and J by 8 bases. CDR1 and CDR2 (germline): LNHDA, SQIVND (reference sequence). The CDR3 protein is CASSILLAGAYHEQFF. CDR3 bases: TGTGCCAGTAGTATCCTACTAGCGGGGGCGTACCATGAGCAGTTCTTC.

V is TRBV10-2 and J is TRBJ1-5; D remains unclear. The CDR3 totals 13 residues. Germline lookup yields CDR1 WSHSY and CDR2 SAAADI. Deletions cut 4 bases from V and 3 bases from J, with 7 bases between. The CDR3 spells CASSAGYNQPQHF. The CDR3 DNA sequence: TGCGCCAGCAGTGCGGGTTACAATCAGCCCCAGCATTTT.

The chain is built from TRBV29-1 and TRBJ1-2, with TRBD1 matching 8 bases. The CDR3 has 14 residues. J was trimmed by 4 bases and V by 6 bases; bases with no gene match: 10. CDR1 is SQVTM and CDR2 is ANQGSEA in the germline V gene. In nucleotides, the CDR3 is TGCAGCGTCGACCAGACAGGGGCTACCTATGGCTACACCTTC. Its translation is CSVDQTGATYGYTF. The entire variable domain, with the rest obtained from reference TRBV29-1 and TRBJ1-2, is as follows: SAVISQKPSRDICQRGTSLTIQCQVDSQVTMMFWYRQQPGQSLTLIATANQGSEATYESGFVIDKFPISRPNLTFSTLTVSNMSPEDSSIYLCSVDQTGATYGYTFGSGTRLTVV.

The chain carries TRBV5-8 and TRBJ1-5; a possible D gene is TRBD1 (5 bases). Germline V gene lookup returns CDR1 SGHTS and CDR2 YDEGEE. Trimming cost V 6 bases and J 7 bases, with 20 bases left between them. The CDR3 length is 15 residues. Written as DNA, the CDR3 is TGTGCCAGCACCGGAATGGGGCGGTCGGGCCAGCCCCAGCATTTT. Its translation: CASTGMGRSGQPQHF.

The chain uses TRBV6-2 or TRBV6-3 and TRBJ1-6, with D unclear. Germline CDR1 MNHEY, CDR2 SVGEGT. With 4 bases removed from V and 14 bases from J, the gap between germline ends came to 9 bases. The CDR3 extends over 11 amino acids. CDR3 DNA sequence: TGTGCCAGCAGTTTCGCTACGTCCCTCCACTTT. Translated, it gives CASSFATSLHF.

The V and J genes are TRBV28 and TRBJ1-4, with D maybe TRBD1 (5 bases). V was cut by 4 bases and J by 4 bases, with 13 bases left in between. Germline CDR1 is MDHEN and CDR2 is SYDVKM. CDR3 length equals 15 residues. CDR3 loop: CASSSPTAHNEKLFF. The DNA for the CDR3 is TGTGCCAGCAGTTCCCCGACAGCCCATAATGAAAAACTGTTTTTT. Full variable domain (missing parts from reference TRBV28 and TRBJ1-4): DVKVTQSSRYLVKRTGEKVFLECVQDMDHENMFWYRQDPGLGLRLIYFSYDVKMKEKGDIPEGYSVSREKKERFSLILESASTNQTSMYLCASSSPTAHNEKLFFGSGTQLSVL.

The chain carries TRBV9 and TRBJ2-2; 8 bases map to TRBD1. The germline V gene has CDR1 SGDLS and CDR2 YYNGEE. The CDR3 is 15 amino acids. V lost 4 bases to trimming and J lost 6 bases; unmatched junction nucleotides: 8. CDR3 sequence reads: CASSKGQGVAGELFF. CDR3 DNA: TGTGCCAGCAGCAAAGGACAGGGTGTCGCCGGGGAGCTGTTTTTT.

The rearrangement links TRBV2 to TRBJ2-5; D uncertain. Trimming shortened V by 7 bases and J by 7 bases, and 13 bases separated the two germline ends. There are 12 residues in the CDR3. Germline assignment: CDR1 SNHLY and CDR2 FYNNEI. The CDR3 DNA reads TGTGCCAGCACCGAGAGTCGGGTGACCCAGTACTTC. Amino acids: CASTESRVTQYF.

The J gene is TRBJ1-4, the V gene TRBV29-1; TRBD1 is a possible D gene (5 bases). This CDR3 contains 12 residues. The V and J ends lost 4 bases and 8 bases respectively, with 11 bases between them. Germline V lookup: CDR1 SQVTM, CDR2 ANQGSEA. The CDR3 region is CSVGQGGEKLFF. The CDR3 nucleotides are TGCAGCGTTGGGCAGGGAGGGGAAAAACTGTTTTTT.